The rows below give T cell receptor beta chains drawn from one sample of a study of blood T cell repertoires in COVID-19. Sequencing used immunoSEQ multiplex PCR; TCRdb keeps in-frame clones, though not all of them. Of a few hundred thousand clones listed, over 75% were seen once; the top ten hold roughly a tenth. The sequencing input was PBMCs or T cells enriched from blood (not recorded which). The receptors stem from a woman between 40 and 55 years old who had recovered from COVID-19. Each CDR3 is given without its conserved first and last residue. Each record gives: V gene, J gene, CDR3 protein.

v_call: TRBV10-3
j_call: TRBJ1-5
cdr3_aa: ATLADREGNQPQH

v_call: TRBV7-2
j_call: TRBJ1-1
cdr3_aa: ASSWNPTGEAEAF

v_call: TRBV7-2
j_call: TRBJ1-6
cdr3_aa: ASSFLAPGTGYNSPLH

v_call: TRBV19
j_call: TRBJ1-2
cdr3_aa: ASSIRGRNGYT

v_call: TRBV4-3
j_call: TRBJ1-3
cdr3_aa: ASSPGEGSGNTIY

v_call: TRBV7-2
j_call: TRBJ1-1
cdr3_aa: ASSSNRGNTEAF

v_call: TRBV7-2
j_call: TRBJ2-2
cdr3_aa: ASSYRGGNTGELF

v_call: TRBV24-1
j_call: TRBJ2-7
cdr3_aa: ATSDKNYEQY

v_call: TRBV5-6
j_call: TRBJ2-5
cdr3_aa: ASSLGARETQY

v_call: TRBV27
j_call: TRBJ2-3
cdr3_aa: ASNLLAGGPHTQY

v_call: TRBV4-3
j_call: TRBJ2-7
cdr3_aa: ASSQIAFSYEQY

v_call: TRBV6-2/TRBV6-3
j_call: TRBJ1-2
cdr3_aa: ASSDDKNYGYT

v_call: TRBV7-9
j_call: TRBJ1-1
cdr3_aa: ASSLAGGDVFF

v_call: TRBV28
j_call: TRBJ2-1
cdr3_aa: ASSSLSGGAYNEQF

v_call: TRBV15
j_call: TRBJ2-7
cdr3_aa: ATSADRGPYEQY

v_call: TRBV28
j_call: TRBJ1-6
cdr3_aa: ASSPAGQGIRTPLH

v_call: TRBV9
j_call: TRBJ1-3
cdr3_aa: ASSETNRDLSGNTIY

v_call: TRBV6-5
j_call: TRBJ2-5
cdr3_aa: ASSYNTGGAGETQY

v_call: TRBV27
j_call: TRBJ1-6
cdr3_aa: ASSPWTGKNSPLH

v_call: TRBV7-2
j_call: TRBJ2-3
cdr3_aa: ASSLSGTSEIHTQY

v_call: TRBV7-8
j_call: TRBJ1-2
cdr3_aa: ASSLVAGVGYGYT

v_call: TRBV5-1
j_call: TRBJ2-1
cdr3_aa: ASSLGDSSYNEQF

v_call: TRBV5-8
j_call: TRBJ1-1
cdr3_aa: ASRVGLRAF

v_call: TRBV11-3
j_call: TRBJ2-7
cdr3_aa: ASSFLGTGGMGRSYEQY

v_call: TRBV5-1
j_call: TRBJ2-7
cdr3_aa: ASSLRGTYSGIYEQY

v_call: TRBV18
j_call: TRBJ1-1
cdr3_aa: ASSPRDRGTEAF

v_call: TRBV7-8
j_call: TRBJ2-2
cdr3_aa: ASRLIAGEHTGELF

v_call: TRBV7-2
j_call: TRBJ1-3
cdr3_aa: ASSPRGGTGNTIY

v_call: TRBV19
j_call: TRBJ2-7
cdr3_aa: ASSIRQGGNEQY

v_call: TRBV7-9
j_call: TRBJ1-6
cdr3_aa: ASSPLQGRDSPLH

v_call: TRBV10-3
j_call: TRBJ2-7
cdr3_aa: AISESGSTSYEQY

v_call: TRBV7-3
j_call: TRBJ1-4
cdr3_aa: ASAQQPNEKLF

v_call: TRBV27
j_call: TRBJ1-1
cdr3_aa: ASSLSGQNTEAF

v_call: TRBV12-3/TRBV12-4
j_call: TRBJ2-7
cdr3_aa: ASGEQGIYEQY

v_call: TRBV28
j_call: TRBJ1-2
cdr3_aa: ASSKRQGNYGYT

v_call: TRBV7-9
j_call: TRBJ2-7
cdr3_aa: ASSWGTRTTYEQY

v_call: TRBV15
j_call: TRBJ1-1
cdr3_aa: ATSSDSGTKTEAF

v_call: TRBV7-3
j_call: TRBJ2-1
cdr3_aa: ASSFRSLAGGGEQF

v_call: TRBV30
j_call: TRBJ2-1
cdr3_aa: AWHPGQGVEEQF

v_call: TRBV30
j_call: TRBJ2-1
cdr3_aa: AWGSGTPGDEQF

v_call: TRBV2
j_call: TRBJ1-6
cdr3_aa: ASSPDRAYNSPLH

v_call: TRBV28
j_call: TRBJ2-7
cdr3_aa: ASSLVPRTYEQY